The entry below gives a single T cell receptor beta chain sequence along with its context. The study counted Cohort 3 donors as recovered given two negative PCRs, clearance, or symptom resolution. Germline V gives CDR1 SGHTA, CDR2 FQGNSA. Trimming at V came to 1 base and at J to 8 bases, leaving 10 bases not matched to a gene. This CDR3 is 15 amino acids long. Libraries were prepared by immunoSEQ multiplex PCR; TCRdb keeps only in-frame clonotypes and omits some of them. This sample has roughly 300,000 clones, with approximately 92% found just once. The data originate from a study of blood T cell repertoires in COVID-19.

The sequencing input was PBMCs or T cells enriched from blood (not recorded which). This chain links TRBV7-2 with TRBJ1-2; 7 nucleotides agree with TRBD1. The TCR sequence derives from a woman aged 30 to 39 who had recovered from COVID-19. CDR3 nucleotides: TGTGCCAGCAGCTTAGTAGGGGGCGGGAAGGAAGGCTACACCTTC. Translation: CASSLVGGGKEGYTF.